The T cell receptor beta chain under discussion was sequenced for a study of identifying expanded T cells in peripheral blood. During the collection period, no donor immune events like infections were recorded. The data were produced by immunoSEQ multiplex PCR, yet TCRdb's version contains in-frame clones alone and is incomplete. The sample contains about 98,000 clones, about 87% of which appear only once. Comments on this clone: Its antigen is unidentified.

The V and J ends lost 3 bases and 10 bases respectively, with 10 bases between them. The CDR3 length is 12 residues. Germline CDR1 and CDR2: ENHRY and SYGVKD. Study results and caveats: Technical replicates showed roughly 1.2 changed clones; about two weeks about 16.4; four weeks 19.

The chain has TRBV10-3 and TRBJ2-1, with D unclear. This TCR derives from a person aged 18 to 69 in good health. The specimen sequenced was blood. The CDR3 bases are TGTGCCATCAGTGACCCGAATAGGGAGCAGTTCTTC. Amino acids: CAISDPNREQFF.